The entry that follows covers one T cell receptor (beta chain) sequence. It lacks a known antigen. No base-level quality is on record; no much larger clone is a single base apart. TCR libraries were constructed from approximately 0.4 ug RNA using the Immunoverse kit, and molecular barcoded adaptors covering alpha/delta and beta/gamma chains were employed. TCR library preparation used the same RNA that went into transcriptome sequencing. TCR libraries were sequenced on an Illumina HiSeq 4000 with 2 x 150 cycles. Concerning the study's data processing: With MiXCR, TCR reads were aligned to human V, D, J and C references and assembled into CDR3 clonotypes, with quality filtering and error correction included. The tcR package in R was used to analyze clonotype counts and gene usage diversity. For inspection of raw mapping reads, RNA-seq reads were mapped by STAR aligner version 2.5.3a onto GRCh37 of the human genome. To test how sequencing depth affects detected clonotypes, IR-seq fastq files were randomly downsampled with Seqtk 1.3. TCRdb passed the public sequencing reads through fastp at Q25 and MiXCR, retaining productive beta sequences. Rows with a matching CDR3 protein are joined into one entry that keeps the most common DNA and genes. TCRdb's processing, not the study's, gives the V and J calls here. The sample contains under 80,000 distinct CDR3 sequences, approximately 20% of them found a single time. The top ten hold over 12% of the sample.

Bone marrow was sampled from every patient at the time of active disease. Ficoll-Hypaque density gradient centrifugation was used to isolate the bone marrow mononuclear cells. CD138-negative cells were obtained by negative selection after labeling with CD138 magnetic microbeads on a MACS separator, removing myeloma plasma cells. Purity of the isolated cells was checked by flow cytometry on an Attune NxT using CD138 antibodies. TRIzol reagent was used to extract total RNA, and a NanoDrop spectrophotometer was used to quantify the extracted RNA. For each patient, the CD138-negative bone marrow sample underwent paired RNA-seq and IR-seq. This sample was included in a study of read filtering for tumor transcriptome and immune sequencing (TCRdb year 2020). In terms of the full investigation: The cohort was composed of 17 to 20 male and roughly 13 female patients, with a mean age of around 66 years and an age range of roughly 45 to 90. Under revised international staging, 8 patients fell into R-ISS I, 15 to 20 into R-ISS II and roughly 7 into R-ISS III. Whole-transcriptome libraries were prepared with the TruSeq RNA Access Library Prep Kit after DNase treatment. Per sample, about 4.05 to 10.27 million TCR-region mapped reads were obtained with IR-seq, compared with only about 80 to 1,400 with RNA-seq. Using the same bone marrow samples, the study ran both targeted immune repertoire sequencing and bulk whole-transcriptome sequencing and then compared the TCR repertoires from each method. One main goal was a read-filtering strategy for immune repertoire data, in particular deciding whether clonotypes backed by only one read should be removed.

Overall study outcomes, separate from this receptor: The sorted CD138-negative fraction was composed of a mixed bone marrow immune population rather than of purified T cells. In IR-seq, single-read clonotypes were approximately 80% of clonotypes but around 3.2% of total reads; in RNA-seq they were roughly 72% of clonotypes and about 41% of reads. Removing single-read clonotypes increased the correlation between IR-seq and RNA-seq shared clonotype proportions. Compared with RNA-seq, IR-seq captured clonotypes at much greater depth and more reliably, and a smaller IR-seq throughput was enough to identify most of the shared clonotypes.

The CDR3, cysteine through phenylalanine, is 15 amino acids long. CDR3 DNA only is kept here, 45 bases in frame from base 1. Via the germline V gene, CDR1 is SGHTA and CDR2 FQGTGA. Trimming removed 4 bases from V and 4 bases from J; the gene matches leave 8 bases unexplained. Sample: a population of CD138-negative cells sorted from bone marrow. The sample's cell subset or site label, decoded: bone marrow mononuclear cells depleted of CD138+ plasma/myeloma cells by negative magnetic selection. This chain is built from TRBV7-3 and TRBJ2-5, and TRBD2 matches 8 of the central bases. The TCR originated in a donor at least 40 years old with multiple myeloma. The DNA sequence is TGTGCCAGCAGCTGGCGGGAGGAGGGATCAGAGACCCAGTACTTC. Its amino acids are CASSWREEGSETQYF.